The rows below give T cell receptor beta chains drawn from one sample of a study of radiotherapy plus CTLA-4 blockade in lung cancer. The method was immunoSEQ multiplex PCR; TCRdb's version includes in-frame clones alone and lacks a portion of them. In the table there are about 49,000 clones, approximately 79% of which are singletons. The sample was peripheral blood, taken from a patient treated with radiotherapy plus ipilimumab. The receptor source for this set is a human donor with non-small cell lung cancer who had stable disease on radiotherapy plus ipilimumab. Each CDR3 is given with its conserved first and last residue. Fields, in order: clone size, J gene, V gene, D gene, CDR3 DNA, CDR3 protein. The D gene is left open where the match is weak. Clone sizes are given selectively: once, few, many, or a class where the clone is expanded.

. | TRBJ1-1 | TRBV19 | . | TGTGCCAGTAGTCTCACATCCGGGACAGAAGCTTTCTTT | CASSLTSGTEAFF
. | TRBJ2-5 | TRBV29-1 | . | TGCAGCGTTGATGGCAGGGTGAGGGAGACCCAGTACTTC | CSVDGRVRETQYF
. | TRBJ2-7 | TRBV6-1 | . | TGTGCCAGCAGTGAGAGGTTGCAGCAGTACTTC | CASSERLQQYF
few | TRBJ1-2 | TRBV19 | . | TGTGCCAGTAGCCACAGGGCTCCGGGGGGCTACACCTTC | CASSHRAPGGYTF
. | TRBJ2-1 | TRBV7-2 | TRBD1 | TGTGCCAGCAGACGGGGGACAGGGTCAACCTACAATGAGCAGTTCTTC | CASRRGTGSTYNEQFF
. | TRBJ2-2 | TRBV6-1 | . | TGTGCCAGCAGCCGGAGGGAAACCGGGGAGCTGTTTTTT | CASSRRETGELFF
. | TRBJ1-2 | TRBV30 | . | TGTGCCTGGAGAGGAACGCCAGCTAACTATGGCTACACCTTC | CAWRGTPANYGYTF
. | TRBJ1-5 | TRBV2 | TRBD1 | TGTGCCAGCAGTCCTGGGACAGCTAATCAGCCCCAGCATTTT | CASSPGTANQPQHF
. | TRBJ1-1 | TRBV10-3 | . | TGTGCCATCAGGAGACATGATCAAAACCGGGACGGAAACACTGAAGCTTTCTTT | CAIRRHDQNRDGNTEAFF
. | TRBJ2-5 | TRBV5-4 | . | TGTGCCAGCAGCTTGGTAGGGACAAATCAAGAGACCCAGTACTTC | CASSLVGTNQETQYF
. | TRBJ1-6 | TRBV5-4 | TRBD1 | TGTGCCAGCAGCTTACAGGGGGACACTGGATCACCCCTCCACTTT | CASSLQGDTGSPLHF
. | TRBJ2-5 | TRBV30 | . | TGTGCCTGTCATAGGCGGAGGGGGGTCCAAGGGACCCAGTACTTC | CACHRRRGVQGTQYF
. | TRBJ1-3 | TRBV6-5 | . | TGTGCCAGCAGCGGACGGATAAGCTCTGGAAACACCATATATTTT | CASSGRISSGNTIYF
. | TRBJ1-2 | TRBV28 | . | TGTGCCAGCAGCGACGGGACGGGAGCCTATGGCTACACCTTC | CASSDGTGAYGYTF
. | TRBJ1-1 | TRBV19 | . | TGTGCCAGTAGTATAAGGGACGGGGACACTGAAGCTTTCTTT | CASSIRDGDTEAFF
. | TRBJ1-3 | TRBV30 | . | TGTGCCTGGACGCATTCTTCCATTTTCTCTGGAAACACCATATATTTT | CAWTHSSIFSGNTIYF
once | TRBJ2-5 | TRBV5-1 | . | TGCGCCAGCAGCTTGTCGGGGCTATATCAAGAGACCCAGTACTTC | CASSLSGLYQETQYF
. | TRBJ1-2 | TRBV6-5 | TRBD1 | TGTGCCAGCAGTAGAACCGGGACAGGTTATGGCTACACCTTC | CASSRTGTGYGYTF
. | TRBJ2-7 | TRBV2 | . | TGTGCCAGCAGTGAAGGGGGGCTAACCTACGAGCAGTACTTC | CASSEGGLTYEQYF
. | TRBJ2-2 | TRBV5-1 | TRBD1 | TGCGCCAGCAGCCTCCCTCGAGGCAGGGGGCTGTCGAACACCGGGGAGCTGTTTTTT | CASSLPRGRGLSNTGELFF
once | TRBJ1-4 | TRBV29-1 | . | TGCAGCGTTCTACGGGGCCTAAATGAAAAACTGTTTTTT | CSVLRGLNEKLFF
once | TRBJ1-2 | TRBV6-1 | . | TGTGCCAGCAGCGGAGACAGCCGGGACTATGGCTACACCTTC | CASSGDSRDYGYTF
. | TRBJ1-4 | TRBV5-6 | . | TGTGCCAGCAGCTTGGGCCAGAGGAATGAAAAACTGTTTTTT | CASSLGQRNEKLFF
once | TRBJ1-1 | TRBV2 | . | TGTGCCAGCCGGACTTTGAACACTGAAGCTTTCTTT | CASRTLNTEAFF